The source of this T cell receptor (beta chain) is a study of blood T cell repertoires in COVID-19. About the study: Researchers got acute and convalescent COVID-19 samples from the United States, Italy and Spain.

Libraries were prepared by immunoSEQ multiplex PCR; TCRdb keeps only in-frame clonotypes and omits some of them. The table has 150,000 to 200,000 clones, around 92% seen once; the top ten hold more than 4.5%. With 2 bases removed from V and 2 bases from J, the gap between germline ends came to 12 bases. Germline CDR1 is MGHRA and CDR2 is YSYEKL. The CDR3 has 15 amino acids. The chain couples TRBV4-1 to TRBJ1-2; the D gene is possibly TRBD1 (5 bases). Sequencing was done on a sample of peripheral blood. The TCR was taken from a man between 25 and 39 years old with COVID-19, enrolled during active disease. CDR3 amino acids: CASSQSRDVNYGYTF. As DNA, the CDR3 is TGCGCCAGCAGCCAATCGCGGGACGTAAACTATGGCTACACCTTC.